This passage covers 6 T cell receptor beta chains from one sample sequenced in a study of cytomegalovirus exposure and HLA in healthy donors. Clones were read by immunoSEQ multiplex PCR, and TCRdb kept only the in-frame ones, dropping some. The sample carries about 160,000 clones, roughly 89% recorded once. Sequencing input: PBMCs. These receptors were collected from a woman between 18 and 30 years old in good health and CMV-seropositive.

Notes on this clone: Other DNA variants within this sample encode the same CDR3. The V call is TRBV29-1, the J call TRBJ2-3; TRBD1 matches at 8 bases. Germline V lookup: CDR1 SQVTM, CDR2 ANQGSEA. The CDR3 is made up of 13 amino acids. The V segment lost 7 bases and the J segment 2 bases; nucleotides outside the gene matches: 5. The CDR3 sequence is CSADRGHTDTQYF. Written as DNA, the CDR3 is TGCAGCGCCGACAGGGGCCACACAGATACGCAGTATTTT.

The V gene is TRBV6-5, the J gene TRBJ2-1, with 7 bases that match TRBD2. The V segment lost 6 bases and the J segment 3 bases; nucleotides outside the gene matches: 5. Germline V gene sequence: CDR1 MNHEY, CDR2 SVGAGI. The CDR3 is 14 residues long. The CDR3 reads CASRRLANYNEQFF. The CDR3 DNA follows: TGTGCCAGCAGACGACTAGCAAACTACAATGAGCAGTTCTTC.

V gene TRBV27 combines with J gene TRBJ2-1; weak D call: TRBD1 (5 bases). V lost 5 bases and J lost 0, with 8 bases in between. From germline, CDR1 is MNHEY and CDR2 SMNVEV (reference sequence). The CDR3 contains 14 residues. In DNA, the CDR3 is TGTGCCAGCAGTGGACAAAACTCCTACAATGAGCAGTTCTTC. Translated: CASSGQNSYNEQFF.

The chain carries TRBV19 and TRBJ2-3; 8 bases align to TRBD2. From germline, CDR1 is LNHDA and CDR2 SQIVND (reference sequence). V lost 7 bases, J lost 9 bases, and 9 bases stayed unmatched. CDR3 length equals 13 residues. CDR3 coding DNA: TGTGCCAGTACCCTTAGCGGGACCAACACGCAGTATTTT. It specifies CASTLSGTNTQYF.

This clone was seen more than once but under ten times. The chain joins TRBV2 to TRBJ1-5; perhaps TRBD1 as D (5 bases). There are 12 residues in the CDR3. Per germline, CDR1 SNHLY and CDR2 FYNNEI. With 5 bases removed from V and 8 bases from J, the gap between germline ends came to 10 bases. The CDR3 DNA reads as TGTGCCAGCAGTTACAGGATAGAGCCCCAGCATTTT. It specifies CASSYRIEPQHF. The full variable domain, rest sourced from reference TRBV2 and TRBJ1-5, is EPEVTQTPSHQVTQMGQEVILRCVPISNHLYFYWYRQILGQKVEFLVSFYNNEISEKSEIFDDQFSVERPDGSNFTLKIRSTKLEDSAMYFCASSYRIEPQHFGDGTRLSIL.

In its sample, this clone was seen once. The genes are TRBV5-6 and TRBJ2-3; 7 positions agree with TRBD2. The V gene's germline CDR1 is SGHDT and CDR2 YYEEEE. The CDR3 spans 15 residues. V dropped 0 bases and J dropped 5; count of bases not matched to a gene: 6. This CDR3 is CASSLARGRKDTQYF. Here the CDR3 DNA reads TGTGCCAGCAGCTTGGCGCGCGGGAGAAAAGATACGCAGTATTTT.